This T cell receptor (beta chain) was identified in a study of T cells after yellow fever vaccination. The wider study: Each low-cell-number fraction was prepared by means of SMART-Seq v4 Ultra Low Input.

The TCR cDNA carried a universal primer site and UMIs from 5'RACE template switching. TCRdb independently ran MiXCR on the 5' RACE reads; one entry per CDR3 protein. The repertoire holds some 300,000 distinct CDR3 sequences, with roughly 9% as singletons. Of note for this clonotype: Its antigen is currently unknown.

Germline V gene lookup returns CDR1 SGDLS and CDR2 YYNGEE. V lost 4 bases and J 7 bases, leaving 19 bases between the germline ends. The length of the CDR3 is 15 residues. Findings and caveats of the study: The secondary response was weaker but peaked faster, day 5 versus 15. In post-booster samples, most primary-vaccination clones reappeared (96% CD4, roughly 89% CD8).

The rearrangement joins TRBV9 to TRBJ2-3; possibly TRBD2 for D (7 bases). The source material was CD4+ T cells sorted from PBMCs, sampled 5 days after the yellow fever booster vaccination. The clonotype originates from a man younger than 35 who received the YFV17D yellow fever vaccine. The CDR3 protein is CASSPPGGISNTQYF. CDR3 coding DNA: TGTGCCAGCAGCCCCCCGGGGGGCATTTCAAATACGCAGTATTTT. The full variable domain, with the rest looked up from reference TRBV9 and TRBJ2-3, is DSGVTQTPKHLITATGQRVTLRCSPRSGDLSVYWYQQSLDQGLQFLIQYYNGEERAKGNILERFSAQQFPDLHSELNLSSLELGDSALYFCASSPPGGISNTQYFGPGTRLTVL.